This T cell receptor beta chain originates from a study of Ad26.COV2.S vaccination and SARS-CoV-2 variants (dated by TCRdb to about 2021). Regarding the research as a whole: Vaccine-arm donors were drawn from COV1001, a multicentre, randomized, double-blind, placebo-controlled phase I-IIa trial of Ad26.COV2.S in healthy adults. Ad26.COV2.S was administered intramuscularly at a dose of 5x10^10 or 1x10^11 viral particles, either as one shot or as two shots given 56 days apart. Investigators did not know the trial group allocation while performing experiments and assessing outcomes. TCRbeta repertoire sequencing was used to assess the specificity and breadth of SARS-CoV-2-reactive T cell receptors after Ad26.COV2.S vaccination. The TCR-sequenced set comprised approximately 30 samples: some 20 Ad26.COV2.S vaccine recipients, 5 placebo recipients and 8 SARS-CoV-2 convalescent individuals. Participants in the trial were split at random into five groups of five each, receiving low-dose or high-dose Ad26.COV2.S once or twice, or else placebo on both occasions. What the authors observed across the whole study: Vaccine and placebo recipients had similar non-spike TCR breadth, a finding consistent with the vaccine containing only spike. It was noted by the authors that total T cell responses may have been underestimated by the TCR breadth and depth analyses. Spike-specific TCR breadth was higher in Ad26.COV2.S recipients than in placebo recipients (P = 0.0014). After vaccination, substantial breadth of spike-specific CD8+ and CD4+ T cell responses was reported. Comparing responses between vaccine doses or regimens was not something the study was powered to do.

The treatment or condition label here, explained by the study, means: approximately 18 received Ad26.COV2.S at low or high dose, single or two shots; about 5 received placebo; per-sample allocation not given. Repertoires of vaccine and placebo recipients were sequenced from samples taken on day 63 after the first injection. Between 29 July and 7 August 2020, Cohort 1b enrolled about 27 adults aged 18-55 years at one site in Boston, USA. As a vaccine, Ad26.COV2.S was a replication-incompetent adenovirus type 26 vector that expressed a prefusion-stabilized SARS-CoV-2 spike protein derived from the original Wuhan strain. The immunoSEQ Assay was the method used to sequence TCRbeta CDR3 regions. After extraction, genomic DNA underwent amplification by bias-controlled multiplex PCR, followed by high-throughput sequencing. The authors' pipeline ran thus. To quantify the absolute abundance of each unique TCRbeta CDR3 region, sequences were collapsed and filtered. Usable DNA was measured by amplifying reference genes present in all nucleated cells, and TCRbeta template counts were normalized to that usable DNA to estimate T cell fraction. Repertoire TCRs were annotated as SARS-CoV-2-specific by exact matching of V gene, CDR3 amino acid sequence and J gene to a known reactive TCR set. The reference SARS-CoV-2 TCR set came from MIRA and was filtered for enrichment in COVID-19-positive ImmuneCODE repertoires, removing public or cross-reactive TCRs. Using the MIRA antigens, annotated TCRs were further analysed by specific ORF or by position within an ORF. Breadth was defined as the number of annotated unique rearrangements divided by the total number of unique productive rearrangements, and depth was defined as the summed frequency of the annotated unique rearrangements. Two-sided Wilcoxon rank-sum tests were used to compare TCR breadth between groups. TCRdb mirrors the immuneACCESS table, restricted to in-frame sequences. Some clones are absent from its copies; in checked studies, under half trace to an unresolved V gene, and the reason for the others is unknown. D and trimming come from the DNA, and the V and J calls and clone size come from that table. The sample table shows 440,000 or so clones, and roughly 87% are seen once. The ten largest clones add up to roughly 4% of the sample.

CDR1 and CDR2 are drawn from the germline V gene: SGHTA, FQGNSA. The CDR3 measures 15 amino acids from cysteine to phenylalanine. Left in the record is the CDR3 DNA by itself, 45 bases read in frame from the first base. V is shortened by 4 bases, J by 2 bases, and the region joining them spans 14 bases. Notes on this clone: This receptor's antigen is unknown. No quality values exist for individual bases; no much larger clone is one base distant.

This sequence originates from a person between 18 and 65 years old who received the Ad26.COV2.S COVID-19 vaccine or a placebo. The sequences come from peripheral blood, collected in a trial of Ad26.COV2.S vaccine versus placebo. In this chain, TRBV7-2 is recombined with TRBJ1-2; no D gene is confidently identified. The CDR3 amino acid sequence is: CASSSRLGRNYGYTF. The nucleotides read TGTGCCAGCAGCTCAAGATTAGGCAGGAACTATGGCTACACCTTC.